This T cell receptor (beta chain) was identified during a study of T cells in Graves' hyperthyroidism and ophthalmopathy. Study results and limitations: Blood samples included most of the expanded thyroid clonotypes exceeding 0.001.

PBMCs were collected from an approximately 9.3 ml volume of fresh peripheral blood. CDR1 and CDR2 (germline): SGHVS, FQNEAQ. V lost 7 bases and J 2 bases, leaving 20 bases between the germline ends. The CDR3 runs 16 residues. The investigators amplified TCR beta CDR3 regions from RNA transcripts. The TCR CDR3 first-round RT-PCR relied on the HTBI primer set. TCRdb used MiXCR to reprocess the multiplex PCR reads, holding one entry per CDR3 protein. This sample has hundreds of thousands of distinct CDR3 sequences, with roughly 17% found just once. This clonotype was seen many times. Its target is unknown.

Sample: blood. The sequence was obtained from a woman aged 18-29 years with Graves' ophthalmopathy. V is TRBV7-8 and J is TRBJ2-5; D possibly uses TRBD1 or TRBD2 (6 bases each). The CDR3 nucleotides are TGTGCCAGCAATAAGAGGGGTAGCGGACAGCAAGAGACCCAGTACTTC. Its translation is CASNKRGSGQQETQYF.